This TCR beta chain was profiled in a study of CD8 T cells in ankylosing spondylitis. Libraries of TCR beta came from quantitative 5'-RACE with molecular barcodes. Each CDR3 protein is one row after TCRdb ran MiXCR on the 5' RACE reads. The profile shows fewer than 550,000 distinct CDR3 sequences, approximately 5% of them singletons. This clonotype occurred many times. Its specificity is not known. The CDR3 extends over 13 amino acids. Germline CDR1 is SGHTA and CDR2 is FQGNSA. Trimming took off 3 bases at V and 8 bases at J, with 13 bases between the two ends. Findings and caveats of the study: Seemingly distinctive of ankylosing spondylitis blood was a TCR beta motif formed by eight highly homologous variants. The authors reported significant enrichment of disease-linked clones in matched ankylosing spondylitis synovial fluid. As for the disease-linked clones, they showed a CD8+ phenotype and occurred at relatively low frequencies in peripheral blood.

The chain carries TRBV7-2 and TRBJ1-2; maybe TRBD1 (5 bases). This clonotype was obtained from a male donor with ankylosing spondylitis. Sequencing used blood, either unsorted or a sorted T cell fraction (not recorded which). The CDR3 DNA is TGTGCCAGCAGCTTGGGACTACTTGGCGGCTACACCTTC. Translation gives CASSLGLLGGYTF.